Below, 20 T cell receptor beta chains from the same sample are listed, as sequenced in a study of T cells after yellow fever vaccination. TCRdb re-called the 5' RACE reads with MiXCR, one entry per CDR3 protein. The table includes under 300,000 distinct CDR3 sequences, 6.9% detected once. The sequenced sample was CD4+ T cells sorted from PBMCs, obtained 15 days after the yellow fever booster vaccination. Receptors originate from a man aged 30 to 45 who received the YFV17D yellow fever vaccine.

This sequence joins TRBV4-1 and TRBJ1-2, with a possible D match to TRBD1 (5 bases). Trimming took off 1 base at V and 4 bases at J, with 7 bases between the two ends. The CDR3 loop spans 13 amino acids. In germline, CDR1 is MGHRA, CDR2 YSYEKL. CDR3 amino acids: CASSQAGLYGYTF. The CDR3, as DNA: TGCGCCAGCAGCCAAGCAGGGCTCTATGGCTACACCTTC.

The chain links TRBV29-1 to TRBJ1-1; perhaps TRBD1 as D (5 bases). Trimming left V 3 bases short and J 0 bases short, with 8 bases between. This CDR3 is built from 13 residues. The germline gives CDR1 SQVTM, CDR2 ANQGSEA. The CDR3 bases are TGCAGCGTTGAGGGGGGTTTGAACACTGAAGCTTTCTTT. Amino acid sequence: CSVEGGLNTEAFF.

This clonotype came up many times. The chain is built from TRBV5-1 and TRBJ2-3; weak D call: TRBD1 (6 bases). V dropped 7 bases and J dropped 2 bases, with 14 bases sitting between them. Germline-derived CDR1 and CDR2 are SGHRS and YFSETQ. The CDR3 runs to 14 residues. The CDR3 spells CASAGERSTDTQYF. CDR3 nucleotide sequence: TGCGCCAGCGCAGGGGAGCGATCCACAGATACGCAGTATTTT.

With regard to this clonotype: This could be a read error, since a much larger clone is one nucleotide away. The J gene is TRBJ2-7, the V gene TRBV7-3, with D unresolved. Germline V gene sequence: CDR1 SGHTA, CDR2 FQGTGA. The CDR3 spans 13 residues. The CDR3 nucleotides read TGTGCCAACAGCTTAACGCCCAGTGGCGAGCAGTACTTC. It translates to CANSLTPSGEQYF.

This clonotype was seen a few times. J is TRBJ1-3 and V is TRBV5-1; 9 bases align to TRBD1. The ends lost 6 bases at V and 3 bases at J; junction bases unmatched: 1. The CDR3 consists of 13 residues. Looked up from germline, CDR1 is SGHRS and CDR2 is YFSETQ. CDR3 region: CASKTGGGNTIYF. The CDR3, as DNA: TGCGCCAGCAAGACAGGGGGTGGAAACACCATATATTTT.

The sample holds many counts of this clonotype. This sequence joins TRBV5-5 and TRBJ2-7; no clear D gene. The CDR3 totals 12 residues. Trimming removed 2 bases at V and 3 bases at J, with 6 bases between. Germline loops: CDR1 SGHKS, CDR2 YYEKEE (reference sequence). The CDR3, as DNA: TGTGCCAGCAGCTTTAATAGCTACGAGCAGTACTTC. This codes for CASSFNSYEQYF. The full variable domain, with the rest looked up from reference TRBV5-5 and TRBJ2-7, is DAGVTQSPTHLIKTRGQQVTLRCSPISGHKSVSWYQQVLGQGPQFIFQYYEKEERGRGNFPDRFSARQFPNYSSELNVNALLLGDSALYLCASSFNSYEQYFGPGTRLTVT.

The V call is TRBV7-2, the J call TRBJ1-4, with unresolved D. V lost 5 bases, J lost 8 bases, and 15 bases lay in between. The CDR3 loop spans 14 amino acids. Germline assignment: CDR1 SGHTA and CDR2 FQGNSA. The CDR3 sequence: CASSPRLGTEKLFF. For the CDR3, the DNA is TGTGCCAGCAGCCCACGGCTTGGCACGGAAAAACTGTTTTTT.

This clonotype is a singleton in its sample. This could be a read error, since a much larger clone is one nucleotide away. The chain couples TRBV12-3 or TRBV12-4 to TRBJ2-5; D is unresolved. The CDR3 is made up of 13 amino acids. The ends were cut back, 5 bases at V and 0 bases at J, with 7 bases in the middle. In DNA form, the CDR3 reads TGTGCCAGCAGTCAGGCGAACCAAGAGACCCAGTACTTC. The encoded protein is CASSQANQETQYF.

A few counts support this clonotype. The J gene is TRBJ2-7, the V gene TRBV10-3, with 10 nucleotides matching TRBD1. After removal of 6 bases from V and 5 bases from J, the junction contained 7 bases not matched to a gene. The CDR3 is made up of 14 amino acids. Germline lookup yields CDR1 ENHRY and CDR2 SYGVKD. The CDR3 sequence is CAISGFGTGDEQYF. CDR3 nucleotide sequence: TGTGCCATCAGCGGGTTCGGGACAGGGGACGAGCAGTACTTC.

The rearrangement links TRBV11-3 to TRBJ2-5; the D is unclear. V was shortened by 5 bases and J by 7 bases, with 11 bases between the two germline ends. In germline, CDR1 is SGHNT, CDR2 YENEEA. CDR3 length equals 12 residues. The CDR3 is CASSIMDGTQYF. DNA for the CDR3: TGTGCCAGCAGCATCATGGATGGGACCCAGTACTTC.

In its sample, this clonotype was seen many times. The chain joins TRBV7-2 to TRBJ2-7; TRBD2 matches at 8 bases. This CDR3 is built from 14 residues. The V gene's germline CDR1 is SGHTA and CDR2 FQGNSA. V was clipped by 5 bases and J by 5 bases; unmatched bases: 8. The CDR3 sequence is CASSRGGRFNEQYF. The DNA of the CDR3 is TGTGCCAGCAGCCGAGGCGGGAGGTTCAACGAGCAGTACTTC.

In its sample, this clonotype was seen many times. The gene calls are TRBV29-1 and TRBJ2-1; D gene uncertain. The V and J ends lost 5 bases and 4 bases respectively, with 9 bases between them. Germline V gives CDR1 SQVTM, CDR2 ANQGSEA. CDR3 length: 12 amino acids. CDR3 protein: CSVPPDYNEQFF. The CDR3 bases are TGCAGCGTTCCACCTGATTACAATGAGCAGTTCTTC.

This clonotype was observed a few times. The chain is built from TRBV19 and TRBJ1-1; no clear D. The ends were cut back, 8 bases at V and 3 bases at J, with 7 bases in the middle. Germline V CDR1 and CDR2: LNHDA, SQIVND (reference sequence). The CDR3 spans 11 residues. CDR3 coding DNA: TGTGCCAGTCAAGTCGACACTGAAGCTTTCTTT. Translated: CASQVDTEAFF.

This clonotype was detected a few times. The genes are TRBV18 and TRBJ2-3; D remains unclear. The ends were cut back, 3 bases at V and 4 bases at J, with 11 bases in the middle. CDR3 length: 14 residues. Germline CDR1 KGHSH, CDR2 LQKENI. For the CDR3, the DNA is TGTGCCAGCTCACCCAACCCGAACCCAGATACGCAGTATTTT. This codes for CASSPNPNPDTQYF.

This clonotype has a count of ten or more. This chain connects TRBV11-2 to TRBJ2-1; 8 bases map to TRBD2. With 5 bases clipped from V and 9 bases from J, the junction kept 12 bases outside the gene matches. Germline V CDR1 and CDR2: SGHAT, FQNNGV. There are 15 residues in the CDR3. As DNA, the CDR3 is TGTGCCAGCAGCGGACTTCGCGGGAGGTTCATTGAGCAGTTCTTC. This gives the protein CASSGLRGRFIEQFF.

This clonotype occurred a few times. The chain links TRBV2 to TRBJ1-2; the D gene is possibly TRBD1 (6 bases). The CDR3 loop spans 14 amino acids. The V gene lost 6 bases and the J gene lost 8 bases, with 19 bases spanning the gap. CDR1 SNHLY and CDR2 FYNNEI come from the germline V gene. The CDR3 loop is CASRSDSGARGYTF. The CDR3 DNA follows: TGTGCCAGCAGGTCGGACAGCGGGGCTCGGGGCTACACCTTC.

This clonotype was found many times. CDR3 coding DNA: TGCAGTGTCCTCCGCAGGGGAGGCAATCAGCCCCAGCATTTT. Its translation is CSVLRRGGNQPQHF. V is TRBV20-1 and J is TRBJ1-5; TRBD1 might be the D (6 bases). The V and J ends lost 7 bases and 2 bases respectively, with 15 bases between them. This CDR3 is built from 14 residues. CDR1 and CDR2 from the germline V gene are DFQATT and SNEGSKA (reference sequence).

This clonotype was detected ten times or more. V usage is TRBV29-1 and J usage is TRBJ2-5; 8 nucleotides line up with TRBD1. The J segment lost 5 bases and the V segment lost 6 bases, leaving 5 bases of the junction unmatched. The CDR3 covers 12 residues. From germline, CDR1 is SQVTM and CDR2 ANQGSEA. The CDR3 bases are TGCAGCGTGTCGACAGGGGTGGAGACCCAGTACTTC. This gives the protein CSVSTGVETQYF.

The DNA of the CDR3 is TGTGCCAGCAGTTACCCCTTGACTAGCGACCAAGAGACCCAGTACTTC. This gives the protein CASSYPLTSDQETQYF. This chain links TRBV6-5 with TRBJ2-5; 8 nucleotides agree with TRBD2. CDR1 MNHEY and CDR2 SVGAGI come from the germline V gene. Trimming at V came to 2 bases and at J to 0 bases, leaving 5 bases not matched to a gene. The CDR3 runs 16 residues.

The rearrangement uses TRBV12-3 or TRBV12-4 and TRBJ1-2, with TRBD1 matching over 9 bases. The CDR3 has 14 residues. The ends lost 5 bases at V and 6 bases at J; junction bases unmatched: 7. The CDR3 DNA sequence: TGTGCCAGCAGTACCCTGGGACAGGGCAATGGCTACACCTTC. It codes for CASSTLGQGNGYTF.